The clone carrying this TCR beta chain was picked up many times. Its antigen is as yet unknown. Germline values: CDR1 SNHLY, CDR2 FYNNEI. The CDR3 spans 12 residues. V was cut by 5 bases and J by 4 bases, with 8 bases left in between. This sample was included in a study of glioma-infiltrating T cells. TCR alpha and beta CDR3 regions were amplified from RNA using iRepertoire nested multiplex PCR. Input was 100-400 ng of tissue mRNA or PBMC total RNA. TCRdb re-derived calls from the multiplex PCR reads in MiXCR, one entry per CDR3 protein. The table lists under 50,000 distinct CDR3 sequences, around 22% of them singletons. Notes on the study in general: Very few CDR3 sequences were shared between tissue and blood. Above-expected tissue-blood divergence occurred in all gliomas, most in low-grade ones.

The chain is built from TRBV2 and TRBJ1-1; possibly TRBD1 for D (6 bases). This clonotype originated in a human donor with low-grade glioma or glioblastoma, undergoing nonglioma brain surgery, or in good health (not recorded which). Sequencing was done on a sample of glioma tissue, nonneoplastic brain tissue, or PBMCs (not recorded which). Written as DNA, the CDR3 is TGTGCCAGCAGTACAGGGTTCACTGAAGCTTTCTTT. Protein sequence: CASSTGFTEAFF.